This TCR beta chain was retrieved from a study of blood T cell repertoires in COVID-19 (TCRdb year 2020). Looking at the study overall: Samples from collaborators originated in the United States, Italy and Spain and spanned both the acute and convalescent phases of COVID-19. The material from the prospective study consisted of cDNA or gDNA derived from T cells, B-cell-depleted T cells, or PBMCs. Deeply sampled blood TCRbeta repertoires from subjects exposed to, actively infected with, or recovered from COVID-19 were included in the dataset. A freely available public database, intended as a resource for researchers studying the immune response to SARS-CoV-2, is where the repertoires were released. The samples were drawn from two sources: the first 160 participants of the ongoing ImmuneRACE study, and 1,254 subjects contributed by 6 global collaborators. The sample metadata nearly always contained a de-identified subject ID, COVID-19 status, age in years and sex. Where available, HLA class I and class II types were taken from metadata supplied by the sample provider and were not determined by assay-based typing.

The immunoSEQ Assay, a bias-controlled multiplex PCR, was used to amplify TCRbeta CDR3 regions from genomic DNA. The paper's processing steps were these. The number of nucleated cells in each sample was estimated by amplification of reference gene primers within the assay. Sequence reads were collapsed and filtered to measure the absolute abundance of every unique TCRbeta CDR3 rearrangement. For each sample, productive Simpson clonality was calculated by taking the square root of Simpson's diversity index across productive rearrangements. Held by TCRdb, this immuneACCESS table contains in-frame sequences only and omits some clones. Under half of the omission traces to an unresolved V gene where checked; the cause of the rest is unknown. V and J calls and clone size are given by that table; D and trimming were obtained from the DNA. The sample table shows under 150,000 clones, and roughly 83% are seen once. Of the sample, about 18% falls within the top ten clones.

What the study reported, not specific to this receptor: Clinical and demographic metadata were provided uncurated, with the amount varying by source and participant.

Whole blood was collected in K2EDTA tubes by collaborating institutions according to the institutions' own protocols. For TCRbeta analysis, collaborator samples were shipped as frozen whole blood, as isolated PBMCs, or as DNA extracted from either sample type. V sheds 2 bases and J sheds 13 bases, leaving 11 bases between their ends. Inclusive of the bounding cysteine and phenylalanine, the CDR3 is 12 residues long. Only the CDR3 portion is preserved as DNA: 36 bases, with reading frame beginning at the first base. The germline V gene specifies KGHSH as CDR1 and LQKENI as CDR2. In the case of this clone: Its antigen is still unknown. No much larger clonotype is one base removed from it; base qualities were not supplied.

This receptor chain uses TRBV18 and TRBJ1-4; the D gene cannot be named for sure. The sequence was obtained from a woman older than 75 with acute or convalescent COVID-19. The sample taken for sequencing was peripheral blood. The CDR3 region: CASSPTAPRLFF. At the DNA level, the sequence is TGTGCCAGCTCACCAACGGCGCCTAGACTGTTTTTT.